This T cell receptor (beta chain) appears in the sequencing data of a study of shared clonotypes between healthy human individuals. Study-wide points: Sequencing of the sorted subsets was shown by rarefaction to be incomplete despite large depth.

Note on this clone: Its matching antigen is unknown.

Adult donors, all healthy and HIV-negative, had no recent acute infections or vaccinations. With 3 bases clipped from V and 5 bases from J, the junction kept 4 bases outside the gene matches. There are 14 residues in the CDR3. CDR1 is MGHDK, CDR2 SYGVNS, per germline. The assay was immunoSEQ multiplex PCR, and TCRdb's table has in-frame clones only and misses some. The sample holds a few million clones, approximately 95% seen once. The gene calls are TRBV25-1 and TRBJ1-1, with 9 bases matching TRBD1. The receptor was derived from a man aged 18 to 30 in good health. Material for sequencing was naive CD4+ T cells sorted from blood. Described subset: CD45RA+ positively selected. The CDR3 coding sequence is TGTGCCAGCAGTGACGACAGGGGGGGGACTGAAGCTTTCTTT. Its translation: CASSDDRGGTEAFF.